This record looks at one TCR beta chain sequence and its context. The source of the sample is a study of blood T cell repertoires in COVID-19. Overall study context: The samples span acute and convalescent COVID-19 from the United States, Italy and Spain. Nucleic acid was either cDNA or gDNA, and it came from T cells, B-cell-depleted T cells, or PBMCs.

The CDR3 contains 16 residues. Germline-derived CDR1 and CDR2 are LNHDA and SQIVND (reference sequence). V gave up 3 bases and J gave up 2 bases, with 14 bases separating them. Original data processing: Amplification of reference gene primers provided the estimated nucleated cell counts. TCRdb's table, derived via immunoSEQ multiplex PCR, lists solely in-frame clones and lacks some. V and J calls and clone size come straight from that table; D and trimming were deduced from the DNA. Seen here are 45,000 to 65,000 clones, 70% to 90% observed once, and the top ten hold 20%. Sequences were obtained from peripheral blood. The origin of this receptor is a human donor in a cohort sampled during active COVID-19. This sequence joins TRBV19 and TRBJ1-5; no firm D call. CDR3 region: CASSITAGRGNQPQHF. The DNA for the CDR3 is TGTGCCAGTAGTATCACTGCGGGGAGGGGCAATCAGCCCCAGCATTTT. The full variable domain, rest sourced from reference TRBV19 and TRBJ1-5, is DGGITQSPKYLFRKEGQNVTLSCEQNLNHDAMYWYRQDPGQGLRLIYYSQIVNDFQKGDIAEGYSVSREKKESFPLTVTSAQKNPTAFYLCASSITAGRGNQPQHFGDGTRLSIL.